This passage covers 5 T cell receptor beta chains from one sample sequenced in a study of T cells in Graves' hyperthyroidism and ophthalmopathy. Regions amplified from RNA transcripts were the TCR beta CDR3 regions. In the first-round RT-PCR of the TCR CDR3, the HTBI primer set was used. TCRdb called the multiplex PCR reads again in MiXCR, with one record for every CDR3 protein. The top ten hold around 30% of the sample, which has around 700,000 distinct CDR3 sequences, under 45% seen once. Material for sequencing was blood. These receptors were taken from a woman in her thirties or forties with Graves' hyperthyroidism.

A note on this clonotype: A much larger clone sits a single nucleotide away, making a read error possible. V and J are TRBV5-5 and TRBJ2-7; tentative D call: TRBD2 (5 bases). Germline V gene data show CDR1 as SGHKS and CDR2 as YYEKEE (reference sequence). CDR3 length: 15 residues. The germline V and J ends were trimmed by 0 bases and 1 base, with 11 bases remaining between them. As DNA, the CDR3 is TGTGCCAGCAGCTTGGTGGGAGACGTTTCCTACGAGCAGTACTTC. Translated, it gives CASSLVGDVSYEQYF.

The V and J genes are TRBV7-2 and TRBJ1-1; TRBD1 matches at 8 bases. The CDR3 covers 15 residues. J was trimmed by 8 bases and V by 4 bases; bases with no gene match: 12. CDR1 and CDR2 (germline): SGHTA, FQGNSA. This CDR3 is CASSSPGGPSIEAFF. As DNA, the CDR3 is TGTGCCAGCAGCTCCCCAGGGGGCCCATCTATCGAAGCTTTCTTT.

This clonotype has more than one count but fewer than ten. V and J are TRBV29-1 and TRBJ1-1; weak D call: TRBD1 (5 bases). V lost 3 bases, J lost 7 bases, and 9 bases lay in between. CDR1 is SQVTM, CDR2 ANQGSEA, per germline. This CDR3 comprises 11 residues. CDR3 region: CSVDRGIEAFF. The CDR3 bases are TGCAGCGTTGATCGGGGGATTGAAGCTTTCTTT.

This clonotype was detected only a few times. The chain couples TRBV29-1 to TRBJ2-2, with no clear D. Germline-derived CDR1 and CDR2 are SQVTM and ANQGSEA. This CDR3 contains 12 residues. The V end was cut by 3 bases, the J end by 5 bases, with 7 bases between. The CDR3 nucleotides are TGCAGCGTTGAGTTTGGGACCGGGGAGCTGTTTTTT. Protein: CSVEFGTGELFF.

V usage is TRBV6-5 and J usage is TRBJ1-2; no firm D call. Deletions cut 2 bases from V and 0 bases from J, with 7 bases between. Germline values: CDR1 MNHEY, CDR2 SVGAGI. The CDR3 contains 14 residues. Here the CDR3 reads CASSYARANYGYTF. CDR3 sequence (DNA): TGTGCCAGCAGTTACGCCAGAGCTAACTATGGCTACACCTTC.